Following are 5 T cell receptor beta chains from one sample sequenced in a study of lymphopenia after photon versus proton radiotherapy. The method was immunoSEQ multiplex PCR; TCRdb's version includes in-frame clones alone and lacks a portion of them. Among 68,000 or so clones listed, under 95% were seen once. The sample here was peripheral blood, taken from a patient treated with photon-based radiotherapy. All receptors derive from a woman in her 70s with pancreatic cancer.

J is TRBJ2-3 and V is TRBV10-3; 10 nucleotides agree with TRBD2. The CDR3 length is 16 residues. The germline gives CDR1 ENHRY, CDR2 SYGVKD. V lost 2 bases to trimming and J lost 6 bases; unmatched junction nucleotides: 8. The CDR3 sequence: CAISERKAGGTDTQYF. Here the CDR3 DNA reads TGTGCCATCAGTGAGCGTAAAGCGGGAGGGACGGATACGCAGTATTTT.

V and J are TRBV30 and TRBJ1-4; unclear D gene. The V end was cut by 0 bases, the J end by 7 bases, with 9 bases between. The CDR3 runs 13 residues. Germline CDR1 and CDR2: GTSNPN and SVGIG (reference sequence). CDR3 DNA: TGTGCCTGGAGTGTGCAGGTTCTTGAAAAACTGTTTTTT. The encoded protein is CAWSVQVLEKLFF.

The chain combines TRBV7-2 with TRBJ2-1, with D unclear. The CDR3 is 14 residues long. Trimming cost V 8 bases and J 8 bases, with 19 bases left between them. Germline-derived CDR1 and CDR2 are SGHTA and FQGNSA. CDR3 nucleotide sequence: TGTGCCAGCCTCCCAAATCTCCGCTTGGATGAGCAGTTCTTC. Its protein is CASLPNLRLDEQFF. Filled out from reference TRBV7-2 and TRBJ2-1, the complete variable domain reads GAGVSQSPSNKVTEKGKDVELRCDPISGHTALYWYRQSLGQGLEFLIYFQGNSAPDKSGLPSDRFSAERTGGSVSTLTIQRTQQEDSAVYLCASLPNLRLDEQFFGPGTRLTVL.

The rearrangement uses TRBV7-2 and TRBJ2-3; D may be TRBD2 (5 bases). The V end was cut by 1 base, the J end by 0 bases, with 11 bases between. Looked up from germline, CDR1 is SGHTA and CDR2 is FQGNSA. This CDR3 comprises 16 residues. CDR3 bases: TGTGCCAGCAGCTTAGTCGGACGGACTAGCACAGATACGCAGTATTTT. This encodes CASSLVGRTSTDTQYF.

The rearrangement joins TRBV5-1 to TRBJ1-2, with 10 bases lining up with TRBD1. The CDR3 spans 13 residues. Per germline, CDR1 SGHRS and CDR2 YFSETQ. V shed 4 bases, J shed 8 bases, and the junction held 5 bases outside the gene matches. The CDR3 is CASSTGQGDGYTF. The CDR3 DNA is TGCGCCAGCAGCACCGGACAGGGGGACGGCTACACCTTC.